This T cell receptor beta chain appears in the sequencing data of a study of shared clonotypes between healthy human individuals. The study's findings and limits: With few donors, the genetic and exposure-history diversity represented was limited.

Trimming left V 0 bases short and J 3 bases short, with 4 bases between. The CDR3 runs to 12 residues. Germline CDR1 SGHRS, CDR2 YFSETQ. The authors split each subset's genomic DNA evenly across several immunoSEQ plates. The protocol was immunoSEQ multiplex PCR, while the TCRdb copy is restricted to in-frame clones and leaves out a portion. The table lists about 380,000 clones, 90% to 97% of them singletons. As for this clone: No antigen is known for it.

The sequenced material came from memory CD8+ T cells sorted from blood. Subset noted: CD45RO+ cells pooled with CCR7-negative TemRA cells. This clonotype originated in a man between 25 and 39 years old in good health. The V call is TRBV5-1, the J call TRBJ2-7; D gene unclear. CDR3 residues: CASSLANYEQYF. Written as DNA, the CDR3 is TGCGCCAGCAGCTTGGCCAACTACGAGCAGTACTTC.